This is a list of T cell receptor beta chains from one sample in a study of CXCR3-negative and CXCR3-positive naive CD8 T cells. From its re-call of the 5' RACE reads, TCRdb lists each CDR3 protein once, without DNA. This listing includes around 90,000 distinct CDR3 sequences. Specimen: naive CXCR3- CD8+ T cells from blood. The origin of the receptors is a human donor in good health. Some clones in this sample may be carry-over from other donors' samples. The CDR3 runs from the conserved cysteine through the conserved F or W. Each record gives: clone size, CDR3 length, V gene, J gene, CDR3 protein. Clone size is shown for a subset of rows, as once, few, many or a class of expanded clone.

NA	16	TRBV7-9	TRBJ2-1	CATQVGGLSSYNEQFF
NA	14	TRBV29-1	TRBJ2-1	CSVPKQDTYNEQFF
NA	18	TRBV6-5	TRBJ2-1	CASSYSITQGPPFNEQFF
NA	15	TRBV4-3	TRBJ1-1	CASSQDLGYYTEAFF
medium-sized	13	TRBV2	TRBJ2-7	CASSQGRGYEQYF
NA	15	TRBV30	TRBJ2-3	CAWKTWREHTGTQYF
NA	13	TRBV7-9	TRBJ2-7	CASSSYTGGEQYF
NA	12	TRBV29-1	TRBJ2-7	CSVGRPGYEQYF
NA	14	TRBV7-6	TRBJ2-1	CASGGVGWDNEQFF
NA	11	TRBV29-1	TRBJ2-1	CSVVSYNEQFF
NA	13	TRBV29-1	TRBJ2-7	CSGGARSGYEQYF
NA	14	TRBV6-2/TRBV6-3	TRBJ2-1	CASLEGETYNEQFF
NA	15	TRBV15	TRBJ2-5	CATSRDRSPQETQYF
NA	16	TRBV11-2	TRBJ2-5	CASSSSLWVGGETQYF
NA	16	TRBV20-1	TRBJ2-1	CSARDLYSGEYNEQFF
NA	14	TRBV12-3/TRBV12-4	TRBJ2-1	CASIFGLAVNEQFF
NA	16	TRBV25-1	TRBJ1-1	CASSELGGRSDTEAFF
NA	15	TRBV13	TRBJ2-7	CASSFGGAFSYEQYF
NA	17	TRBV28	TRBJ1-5	CASSLWFSDFSNQPQHF
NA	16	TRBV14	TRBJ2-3	CASSNPSGGALDTQYF
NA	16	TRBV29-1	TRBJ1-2	CSVEGSPGGENYGYTF
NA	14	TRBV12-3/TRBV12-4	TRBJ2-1	CASSLTSGSDEQFF
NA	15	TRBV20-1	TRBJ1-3	CSEIGTANSGNTIYF
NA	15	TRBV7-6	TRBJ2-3	CASSSRAGGPYTQYF